This TCR beta chain derives from a study of T cell changes during pregnancy in multiple sclerosis. Generated by immunoSEQ multiplex PCR, the TCRdb table keeps only in-frame clones and is missing some. This sample has 65,000 to 75,000 clones, with around nine tenths found just once. The table lists this clone with a count of one. The V and J ends lost 6 bases and 2 bases respectively, with 19 bases between them. CDR3 size: 16 residues. Germline V gives CDR1 LNHDA, CDR2 SQIVND (reference sequence). The clonotype originates from a female donor in good health, enrolled as a control in a pregnancy study. The V and J genes are TRBV19 and TRBJ1-2; tentative D call: TRBD1 (5 bases). The sequences come from peripheral blood, collected in the third trimester of pregnancy. The CDR3, as DNA: TGTGCCAGTAGCCCTTGGTCAGGGAAGGGGAACTATGGCTACACCTTC. Its protein is CASSPWSGKGNYGYTF. Complete variable domain (other parts from reference TRBV19 and TRBJ1-2): DGGITQSPKYLFRKEGQNVTLSCEQNLNHDAMYWYRQDPGQGLRLIYYSQIVNDFQKGDIAEGYSVSREKKESFPLTVTSAQKNPTAFYLCASSPWSGKGNYGYTFGSGTRLTVV.